This T cell receptor (beta chain) emerged from a study of regulatory T cells in long-lasting Graves disease. The sample's time point: persistent/refractory GD, antithyroid drugs over 5 years with positive TRAb. The TCR library used RNA extracted from PBMCs. Tubes containing EDTA received approximately 8.7 milliliters of drawn peripheral blood. Only a few counts were recorded for this clonotype. TCR beta libraries were built with iRepertoire HTBI primers and Arm-PCR of CDR3 regions. One entry per CDR3 protein results from TCRdb running MiXCR on the multiplex PCR reads. The sample contains roughly 360,000 distinct CDR3 sequences, roughly 23% of which appear only once. This CDR3 contains 19 residues. Per germline, CDR1 SGHVS and CDR2 FQNEAQ. The junction had 11 bases not matched to a gene; V was cut back by 5 bases and J by 4 bases.

The sample in question was peripheral blood mononuclear cells (PBMCs), obtained when the disease was refractory, from a patient treated with antithyroid drugs. This TCR was sampled from a woman between 40 and 50 years old with Graves disease. The chain has TRBV7-8 and TRBJ2-2; 15 bases are shared with TRBD2. The CDR3 reads CASSLGTSGGKGSTGELFF. The CDR3 DNA reads as TGTGCCAGCAGCCTGGGGACTAGCGGGGGGAAGGGATCCACCGGGGAGCTGTTTTTT.